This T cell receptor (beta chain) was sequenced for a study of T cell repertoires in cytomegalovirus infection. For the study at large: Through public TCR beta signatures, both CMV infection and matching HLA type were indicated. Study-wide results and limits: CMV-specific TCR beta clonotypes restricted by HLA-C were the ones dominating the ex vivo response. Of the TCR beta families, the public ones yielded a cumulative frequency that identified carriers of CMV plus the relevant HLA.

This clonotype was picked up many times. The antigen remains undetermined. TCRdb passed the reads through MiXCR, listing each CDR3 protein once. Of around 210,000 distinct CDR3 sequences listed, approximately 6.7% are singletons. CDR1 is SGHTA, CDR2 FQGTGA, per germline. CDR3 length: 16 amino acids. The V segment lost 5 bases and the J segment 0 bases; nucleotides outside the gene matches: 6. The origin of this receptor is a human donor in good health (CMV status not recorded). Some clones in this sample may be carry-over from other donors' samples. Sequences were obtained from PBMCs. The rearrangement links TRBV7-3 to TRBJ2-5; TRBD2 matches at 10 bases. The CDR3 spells CASSPQAGGYQETQYF. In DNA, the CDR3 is TGTGCCAGCAGCCCTCAAGCGGGGGGGTACCAAGAGACCCAGTACTTC.